A single sample gave rise to the 6 T cell receptor beta chains below, sequenced in a study of blood T cells in healthy people across ages. Next came a second PCR, run for about 6 to 12 cycles, which used a sample-barcoded 5' primer along with a J-beta primer mix. TCRdb itself ran the 5' RACE reads through MiXCR, one entry per CDR3 protein. The table lists more than 1,000,000 distinct CDR3 sequences, under 30% of them singletons, with approximately 0.75% in the top ten. The same data also went into a second study, on T cells of mothers and their children.

The sequenced sample was blood. All receptors come from a girl aged 2 to 9 in good health.

This clonotype has ten or more counts. The chain combines TRBV7-9 with TRBJ2-5; D may be TRBD2 (5 bases). Per germline, CDR1 SEHNR and CDR2 FQNEAQ (reference sequence). This CDR3 has 14 residues. V lost 4 bases to trimming and J lost 2 bases, with 11 bases between them. The CDR3 loop reads CASSSRTGQETQYF. The CDR3 bases are TGTGCCAGCAGCTCTCGGACGGGGCAAGAGACCCAGTACTTC.

This clonotype was found once. CDR3 DNA: TGCGCCAGCAGCCAAGATTGGCGACGGGTTGGCGAAGAGACCCAGTACTTC. As protein: CASSQDWRRVGEETQYF. The chain joins TRBV4-3 to TRBJ2-5, with D uncertain. The CDR3 covers 17 residues. V lost 0 bases and J 3 bases, leaving 17 bases between the germline ends. In germline, CDR1 is LGHNA, CDR2 YSLEER.

V gene TRBV6-5 combines with J gene TRBJ2-1, with 10 positions matching TRBD2. The V gene's germline CDR1 is MNHEY and CDR2 SVGAGI. CDR3 length: 16 residues. V was clipped by 3 bases and J by 5 bases; unmatched bases: 7. The DNA for the CDR3 is TGTGCCAGCAGTTATCCGACGAGCGGGGGGGACAATGAGCAGTTCTTC. As protein: CASSYPTSGGDNEQFF.

A few counts support this clonotype. V is TRBV12-3 or TRBV12-4 and J is TRBJ2-5; D perhaps matches TRBD2 (6 bases). CDR3 length: 14 amino acids. Trimming shortened V by 4 bases and J by 9 bases, and 18 bases separated the two germline ends. The CDR3: CASSSLIRGEAQYF. Written as DNA, the CDR3 is TGTGCCAGCAGTTCCTTGATCCGTGGGGAGGCCCAGTACTTC.

This clonotype has just a few counts. The chain couples TRBV16 to TRBJ2-5; 8 bases are shared with TRBD2. This CDR3 spans 16 amino acids. Germline V gene lookup returns CDR1 KGHSY and CDR2 FQNENV. With V trimmed by 8 bases and J by 2 bases, 13 bases remained unmatched. The CDR3 loop is CASGDPGLARQETQYF. DNA of the CDR3: TGTGCCAGCGGGGACCCCGGACTAGCTAGACAAGAGACCCAGTACTTC.

This clonotype has just a few counts. V gene TRBV12-3 or TRBV12-4 combines with J gene TRBJ2-1; D assignment may be TRBD1 or TRBD2 (5 bases each). The DNA matches TRBJ2-5 better at its end, which makes the J call doubtful. CDR3 length: 12 amino acids. CDR3 sequence (DNA): TGTGCCAGCAGTGGGACGAGGGAGACCCAGTACTTC. Translating it yields CASSGTRETQYF.